The clone carrying this T cell receptor beta chain was counted a few times. The data derive from a study of blood T cells in healthy people across ages. The second PCR ran about 6 to 12 cycles with a sample-barcoded 5' primer and J-beta primers. Using its own MiXCR run on the 5' RACE reads, TCRdb lists one record per CDR3 protein. This sample has some 1.5 million distinct CDR3 sequences, with under 30% found just once. Peripheral blood from each donor was collected in a volume of about 9.9 milliliters. Germline trimming cut 2 bases from V and 0 bases from J; bases unmatched to any gene: 7. This CDR3 region has 19 residues. Germline V lookup: CDR1 SGHKS, CDR2 YYEKEE (reference sequence).

This chain links TRBV5-5 with TRBJ2-4; 14 bases agree with TRBD2. The origin of this receptor is a young woman in good health. The sample comprised blood. CDR3: CASSLGTSGSTLAKNIQYF. CDR3 nucleotide sequence: TGTGCCAGCAGCTTAGGGACTAGCGGGAGTACGCTAGCCAAAAACATTCAGTACTTC.